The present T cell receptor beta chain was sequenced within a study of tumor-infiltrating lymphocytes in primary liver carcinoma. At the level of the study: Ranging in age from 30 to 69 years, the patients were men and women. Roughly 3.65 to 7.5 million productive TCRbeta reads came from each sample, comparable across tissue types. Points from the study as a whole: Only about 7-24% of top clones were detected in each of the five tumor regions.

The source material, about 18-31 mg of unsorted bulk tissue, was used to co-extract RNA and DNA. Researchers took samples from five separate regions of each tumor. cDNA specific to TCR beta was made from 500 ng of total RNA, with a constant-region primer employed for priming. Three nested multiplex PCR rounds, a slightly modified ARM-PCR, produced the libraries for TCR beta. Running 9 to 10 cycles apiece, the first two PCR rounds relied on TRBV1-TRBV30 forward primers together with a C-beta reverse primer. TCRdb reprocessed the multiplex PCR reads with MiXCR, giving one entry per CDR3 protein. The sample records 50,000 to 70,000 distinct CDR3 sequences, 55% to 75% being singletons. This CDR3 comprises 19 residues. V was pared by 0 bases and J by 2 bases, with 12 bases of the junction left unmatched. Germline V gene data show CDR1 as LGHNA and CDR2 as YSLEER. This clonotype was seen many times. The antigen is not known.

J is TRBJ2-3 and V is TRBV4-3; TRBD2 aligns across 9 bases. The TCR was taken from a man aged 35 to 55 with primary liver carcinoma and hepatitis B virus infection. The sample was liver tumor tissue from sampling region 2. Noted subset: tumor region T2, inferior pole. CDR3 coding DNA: TGCGCCAGCAGCCAAGATCTGGAACCGCGGACTAGCGTCACAGATACGCAGTATTTT. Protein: CASSQDLEPRTSVTDTQYF.